This T cell receptor beta chain was found in a study of blood T cell repertoires in COVID-19. Clones were read by immunoSEQ multiplex PCR, and TCRdb kept only the in-frame ones, dropping some. The sample yields approximately 180,000 clones, approximately 79% seen once. This clone was seen a handful of times. The identical CDR3 is also encoded by other nucleotide sequences in the sample. Germline V gene data show CDR1 as MNHNS and CDR2 as SASEGT. The V gene lost 1 base and the J gene lost 0 bases, with 7 bases spanning the gap. There are 14 residues in the CDR3. Sequenced input: PBMCs or T cells enriched from blood (not recorded which). The sequence was obtained from a woman aged 60-75 years with acute COVID-19. The chain recombines TRBV6-1 with TRBJ2-7; TRBD2 might be the D (5 bases). CDR3 protein: CASSEGGDSYEQYF. The CDR3 DNA reads TGTGCCAGCAGTGAAGGGGGAGACTCCTACGAGCAGTACTTC.